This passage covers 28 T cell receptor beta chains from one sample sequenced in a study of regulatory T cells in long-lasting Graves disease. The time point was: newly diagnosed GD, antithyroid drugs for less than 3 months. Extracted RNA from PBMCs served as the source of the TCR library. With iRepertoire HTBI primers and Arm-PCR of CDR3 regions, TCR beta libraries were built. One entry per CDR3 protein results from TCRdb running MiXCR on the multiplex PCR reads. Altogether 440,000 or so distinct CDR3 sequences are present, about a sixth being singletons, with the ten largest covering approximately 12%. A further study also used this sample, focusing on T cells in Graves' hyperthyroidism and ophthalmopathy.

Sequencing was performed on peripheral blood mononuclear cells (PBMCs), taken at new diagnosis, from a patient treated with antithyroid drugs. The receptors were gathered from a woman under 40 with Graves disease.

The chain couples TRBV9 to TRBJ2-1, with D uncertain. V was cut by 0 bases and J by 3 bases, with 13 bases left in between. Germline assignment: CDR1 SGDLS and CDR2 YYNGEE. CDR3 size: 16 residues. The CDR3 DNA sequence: TGTGCCAGCAGCGTAGCGGCCAGCGAAGTCTACAATGAGCAGTTCTTC. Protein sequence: CASSVAASEVYNEQFF.

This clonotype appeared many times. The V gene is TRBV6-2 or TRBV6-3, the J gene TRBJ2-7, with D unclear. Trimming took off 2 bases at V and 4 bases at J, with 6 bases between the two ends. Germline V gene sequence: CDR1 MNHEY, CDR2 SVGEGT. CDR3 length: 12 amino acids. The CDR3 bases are TGTGCCAGCAGTTACAATCCATACGAGCAGTACTTC. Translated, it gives CASSYNPYEQYF.

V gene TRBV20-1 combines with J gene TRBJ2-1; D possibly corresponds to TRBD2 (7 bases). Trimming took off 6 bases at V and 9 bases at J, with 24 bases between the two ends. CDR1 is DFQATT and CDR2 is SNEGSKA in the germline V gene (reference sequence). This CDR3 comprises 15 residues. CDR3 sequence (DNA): TGCAGTGCCATAGAAGGGGGGGCAGTGGTGACTGAGCAGTTCTTC. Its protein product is CSAIEGGAVVTEQFF.

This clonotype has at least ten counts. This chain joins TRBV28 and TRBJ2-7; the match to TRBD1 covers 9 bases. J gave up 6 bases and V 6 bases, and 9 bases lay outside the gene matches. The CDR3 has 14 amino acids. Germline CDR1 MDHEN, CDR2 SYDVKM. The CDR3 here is CASRPGQGLSEQYF. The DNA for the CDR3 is TGTGCCAGCAGGCCGGGACAGGGCTTATCCGAGCAGTACTTC.

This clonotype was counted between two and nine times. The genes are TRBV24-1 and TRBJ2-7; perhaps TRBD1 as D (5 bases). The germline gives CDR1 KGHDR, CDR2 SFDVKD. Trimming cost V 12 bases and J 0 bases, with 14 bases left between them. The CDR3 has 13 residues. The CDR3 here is CAAQARSSYEQYF. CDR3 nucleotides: TGTGCCGCACAGGCAAGGAGCTCCTACGAGCAGTACTTC.

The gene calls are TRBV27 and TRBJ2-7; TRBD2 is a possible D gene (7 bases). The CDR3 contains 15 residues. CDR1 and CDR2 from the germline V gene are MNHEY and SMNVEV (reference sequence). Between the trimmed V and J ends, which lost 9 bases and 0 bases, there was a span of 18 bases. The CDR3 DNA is TGTGCCAGTACCTCTAGCGGAGGGGGCTCCTACGAGCAGTACTTC. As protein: CASTSSGGGSYEQYF.

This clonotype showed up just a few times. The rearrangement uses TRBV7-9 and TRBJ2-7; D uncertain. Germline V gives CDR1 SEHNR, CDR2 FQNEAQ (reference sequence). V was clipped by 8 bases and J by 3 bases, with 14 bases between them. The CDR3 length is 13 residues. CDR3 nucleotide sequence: TGTGCCAGCGAAGGCCCGCTGGGCTACGAGCAGTACTTC. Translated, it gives CASEGPLGYEQYF.

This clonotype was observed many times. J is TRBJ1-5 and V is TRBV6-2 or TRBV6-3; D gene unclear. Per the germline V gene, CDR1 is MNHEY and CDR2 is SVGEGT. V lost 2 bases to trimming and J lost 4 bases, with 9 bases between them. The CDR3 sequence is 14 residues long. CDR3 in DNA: TGTGCCAGCAGTTACCGGAGGGCGAATCAGCCCCAGCATTTT. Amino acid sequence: CASSYRRANQPQHF.

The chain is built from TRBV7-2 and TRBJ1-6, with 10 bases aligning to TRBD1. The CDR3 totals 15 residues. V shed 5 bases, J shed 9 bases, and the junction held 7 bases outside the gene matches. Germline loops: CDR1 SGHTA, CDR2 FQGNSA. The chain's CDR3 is CASSLDRGPTSPLHF. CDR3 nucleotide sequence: TGTGCCAGCAGCCTTGACAGGGGGCCTACTTCACCCCTCCACTTT.

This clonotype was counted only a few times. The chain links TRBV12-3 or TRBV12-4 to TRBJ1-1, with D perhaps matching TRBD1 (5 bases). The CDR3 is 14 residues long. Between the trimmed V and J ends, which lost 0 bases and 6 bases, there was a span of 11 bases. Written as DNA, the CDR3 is TGTGCCAGCAGTTTAGCCGGGACGCAAGCTGAAGCTTTCTTT. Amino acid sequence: CASSLAGTQAEAFF.

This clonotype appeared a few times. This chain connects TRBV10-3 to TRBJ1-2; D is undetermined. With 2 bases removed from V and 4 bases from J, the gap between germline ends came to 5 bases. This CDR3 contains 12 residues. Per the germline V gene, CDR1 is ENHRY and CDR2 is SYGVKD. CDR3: CAISEPSYGYTF. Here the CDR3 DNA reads TGTGCCATCAGTGAGCCCAGCTATGGCTACACCTTC.

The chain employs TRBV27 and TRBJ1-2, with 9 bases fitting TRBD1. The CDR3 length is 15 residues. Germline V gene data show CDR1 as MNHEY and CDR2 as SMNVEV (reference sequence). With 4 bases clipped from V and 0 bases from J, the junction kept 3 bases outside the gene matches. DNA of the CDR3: TGTGCCAGCAGTTCGTGGGACAGGGCTAACTATGGCTACACCTTC. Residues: CASSSWDRANYGYTF.

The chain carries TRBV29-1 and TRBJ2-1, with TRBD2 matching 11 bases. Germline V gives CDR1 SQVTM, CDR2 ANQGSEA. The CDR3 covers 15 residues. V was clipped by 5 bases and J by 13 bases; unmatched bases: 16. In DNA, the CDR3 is TGCAGCGTTTCCTCTCTAGCGGGAGGAGTTGGGACCCAGTTCTTC. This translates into CSVSSLAGGVGTQFF.

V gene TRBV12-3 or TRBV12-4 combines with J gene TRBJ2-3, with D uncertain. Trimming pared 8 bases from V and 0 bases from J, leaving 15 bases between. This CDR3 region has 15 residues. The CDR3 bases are TGTGCCAGCTATTCGGATTTTACTAGCACAGATACGCAGTATTTT. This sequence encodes CASYSDFTSTDTQYF.

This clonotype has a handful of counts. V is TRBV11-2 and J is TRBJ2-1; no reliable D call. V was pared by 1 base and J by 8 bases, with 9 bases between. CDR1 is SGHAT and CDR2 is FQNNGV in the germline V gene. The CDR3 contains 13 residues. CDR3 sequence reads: CASSLVPFYEQFF. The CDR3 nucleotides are TGTGCCAGCAGCTTAGTCCCATTCTATGAGCAGTTCTTC.

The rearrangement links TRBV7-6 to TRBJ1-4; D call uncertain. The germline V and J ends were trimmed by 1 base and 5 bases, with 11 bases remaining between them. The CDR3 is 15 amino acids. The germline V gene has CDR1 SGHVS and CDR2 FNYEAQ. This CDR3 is CASSLVQRANEKLFF. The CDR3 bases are TGTGCCAGCAGCTTAGTACAACGCGCGAATGAAAAACTGTTTTTT.

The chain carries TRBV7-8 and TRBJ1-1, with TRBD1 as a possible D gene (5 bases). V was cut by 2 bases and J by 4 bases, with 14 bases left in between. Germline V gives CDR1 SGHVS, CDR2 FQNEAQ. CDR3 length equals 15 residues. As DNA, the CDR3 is TGTGCCAGCAGCTTAACCTCGTCGGGGGTCACTGAAGCTTTCTTT. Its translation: CASSLTSSGVTEAFF.

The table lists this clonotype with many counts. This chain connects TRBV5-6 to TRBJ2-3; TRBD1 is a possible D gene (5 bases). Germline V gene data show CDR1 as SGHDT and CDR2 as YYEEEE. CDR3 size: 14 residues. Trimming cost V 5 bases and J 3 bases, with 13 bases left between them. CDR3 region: CASSWNRRTDTQYF. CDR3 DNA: TGTGCCAGCAGTTGGAACAGGAGAACAGATACGCAGTATTTT.

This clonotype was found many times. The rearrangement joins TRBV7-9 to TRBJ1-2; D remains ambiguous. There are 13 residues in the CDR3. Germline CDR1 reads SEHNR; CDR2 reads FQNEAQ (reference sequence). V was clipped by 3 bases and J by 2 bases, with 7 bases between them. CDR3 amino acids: CASSFDTNYGYTF. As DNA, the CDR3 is TGTGCCAGCAGCTTTGACACCAACTATGGCTACACCTTC.

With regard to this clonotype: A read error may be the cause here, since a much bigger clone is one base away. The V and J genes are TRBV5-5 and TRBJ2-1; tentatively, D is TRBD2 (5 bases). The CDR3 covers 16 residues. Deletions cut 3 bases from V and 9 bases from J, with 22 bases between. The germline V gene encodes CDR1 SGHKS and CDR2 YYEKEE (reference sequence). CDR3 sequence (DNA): TGTGCCAGCAGCTCAAACTACATGCGGGTCCACAGTGAGCAGTTCTTC. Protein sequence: CASSSNYMRVHSEQFF.

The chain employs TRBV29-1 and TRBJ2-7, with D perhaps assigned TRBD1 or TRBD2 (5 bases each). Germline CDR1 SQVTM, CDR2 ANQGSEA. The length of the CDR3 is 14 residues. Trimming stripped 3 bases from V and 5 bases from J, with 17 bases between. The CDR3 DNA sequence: TGCAGCGTTGAGTCGCCGGGGCCCTCGGACGAGCAGTACTTC. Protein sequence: CSVESPGPSDEQYF.

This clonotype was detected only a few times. This CDR3 is CASSVTGGNQPQHF. As DNA, the CDR3 is TGTGCCAGTAGTGTAACAGGGGGCAATCAGCCCCAGCATTTT. The V gene is TRBV19, the J gene TRBJ1-5; TRBD1 matches 7 bases. Trimming removed 5 bases from V and 2 bases from J; junction bases left unmatched: 3. The CDR3 sequence is 14 residues long. CDR1 and CDR2 from the germline V gene are LNHDA and SQIVND (reference sequence).

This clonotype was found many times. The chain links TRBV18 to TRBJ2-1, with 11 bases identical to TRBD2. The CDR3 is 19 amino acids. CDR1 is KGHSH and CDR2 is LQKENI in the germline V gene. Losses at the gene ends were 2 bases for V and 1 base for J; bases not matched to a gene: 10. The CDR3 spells CASSPMRLAGLGSYNEQFF. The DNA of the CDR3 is TGTGCCAGCTCACCAATGAGACTAGCGGGATTAGGGTCCTACAATGAGCAGTTCTTC.

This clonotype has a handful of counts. CDR3 amino acids: CATSGPSGLAENSYNEQFF. The CDR3 nucleotides read TGTGCCACCAGTGGCCCGTCGGGGCTAGCGGAAAACTCCTACAATGAGCAGTTCTTC. The genes are TRBV24-1 and TRBJ2-1; 7 bases line up with TRBD2. Germline V CDR1 and CDR2: KGHDR, SFDVKD. CDR3 length: 19 amino acids. With 5 bases clipped from V and 0 bases from J, the junction kept 15 bases outside the gene matches.

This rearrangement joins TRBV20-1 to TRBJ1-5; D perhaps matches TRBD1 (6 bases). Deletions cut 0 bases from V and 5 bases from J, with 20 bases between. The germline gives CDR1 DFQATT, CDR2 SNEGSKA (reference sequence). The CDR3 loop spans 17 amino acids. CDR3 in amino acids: CSARDFGREGGDQPQHF. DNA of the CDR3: TGCAGTGCTAGAGATTTTGGGAGGGAAGGGGGTGATCAGCCCCAGCATTTT.

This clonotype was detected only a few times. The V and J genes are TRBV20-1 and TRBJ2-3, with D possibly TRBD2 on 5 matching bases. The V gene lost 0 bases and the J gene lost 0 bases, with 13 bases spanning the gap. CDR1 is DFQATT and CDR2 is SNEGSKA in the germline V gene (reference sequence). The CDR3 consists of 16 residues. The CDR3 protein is CSARDLSGTSTDTQYF. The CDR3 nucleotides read TGCAGTGCTAGAGATCTCAGCGGTACTAGCACAGATACGCAGTATTTT.

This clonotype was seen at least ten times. CDR3 amino acids: CASSSSGPNTGELFF. The CDR3 DNA is TGTGCCAGCAGCTCTAGCGGGCCGAACACCGGGGAGCTGTTTTTT. The rearrangement uses TRBV5-5 and TRBJ2-2; 8 bases fit TRBD2. Germline CDR1 is SGHKS and CDR2 is YYEKEE (reference sequence). This CDR3 has 15 residues. Trimming cost V 3 bases and J 0 bases; bases outside gene matches: 1.

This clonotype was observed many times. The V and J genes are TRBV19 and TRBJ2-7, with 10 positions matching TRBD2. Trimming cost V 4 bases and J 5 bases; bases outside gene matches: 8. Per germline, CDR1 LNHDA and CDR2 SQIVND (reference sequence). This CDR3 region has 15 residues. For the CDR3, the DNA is TGTGCCAGTAGTAACAGGGGGACTAGCGCTGACGAGCAGTACTTC. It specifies CASSNRGTSADEQYF.